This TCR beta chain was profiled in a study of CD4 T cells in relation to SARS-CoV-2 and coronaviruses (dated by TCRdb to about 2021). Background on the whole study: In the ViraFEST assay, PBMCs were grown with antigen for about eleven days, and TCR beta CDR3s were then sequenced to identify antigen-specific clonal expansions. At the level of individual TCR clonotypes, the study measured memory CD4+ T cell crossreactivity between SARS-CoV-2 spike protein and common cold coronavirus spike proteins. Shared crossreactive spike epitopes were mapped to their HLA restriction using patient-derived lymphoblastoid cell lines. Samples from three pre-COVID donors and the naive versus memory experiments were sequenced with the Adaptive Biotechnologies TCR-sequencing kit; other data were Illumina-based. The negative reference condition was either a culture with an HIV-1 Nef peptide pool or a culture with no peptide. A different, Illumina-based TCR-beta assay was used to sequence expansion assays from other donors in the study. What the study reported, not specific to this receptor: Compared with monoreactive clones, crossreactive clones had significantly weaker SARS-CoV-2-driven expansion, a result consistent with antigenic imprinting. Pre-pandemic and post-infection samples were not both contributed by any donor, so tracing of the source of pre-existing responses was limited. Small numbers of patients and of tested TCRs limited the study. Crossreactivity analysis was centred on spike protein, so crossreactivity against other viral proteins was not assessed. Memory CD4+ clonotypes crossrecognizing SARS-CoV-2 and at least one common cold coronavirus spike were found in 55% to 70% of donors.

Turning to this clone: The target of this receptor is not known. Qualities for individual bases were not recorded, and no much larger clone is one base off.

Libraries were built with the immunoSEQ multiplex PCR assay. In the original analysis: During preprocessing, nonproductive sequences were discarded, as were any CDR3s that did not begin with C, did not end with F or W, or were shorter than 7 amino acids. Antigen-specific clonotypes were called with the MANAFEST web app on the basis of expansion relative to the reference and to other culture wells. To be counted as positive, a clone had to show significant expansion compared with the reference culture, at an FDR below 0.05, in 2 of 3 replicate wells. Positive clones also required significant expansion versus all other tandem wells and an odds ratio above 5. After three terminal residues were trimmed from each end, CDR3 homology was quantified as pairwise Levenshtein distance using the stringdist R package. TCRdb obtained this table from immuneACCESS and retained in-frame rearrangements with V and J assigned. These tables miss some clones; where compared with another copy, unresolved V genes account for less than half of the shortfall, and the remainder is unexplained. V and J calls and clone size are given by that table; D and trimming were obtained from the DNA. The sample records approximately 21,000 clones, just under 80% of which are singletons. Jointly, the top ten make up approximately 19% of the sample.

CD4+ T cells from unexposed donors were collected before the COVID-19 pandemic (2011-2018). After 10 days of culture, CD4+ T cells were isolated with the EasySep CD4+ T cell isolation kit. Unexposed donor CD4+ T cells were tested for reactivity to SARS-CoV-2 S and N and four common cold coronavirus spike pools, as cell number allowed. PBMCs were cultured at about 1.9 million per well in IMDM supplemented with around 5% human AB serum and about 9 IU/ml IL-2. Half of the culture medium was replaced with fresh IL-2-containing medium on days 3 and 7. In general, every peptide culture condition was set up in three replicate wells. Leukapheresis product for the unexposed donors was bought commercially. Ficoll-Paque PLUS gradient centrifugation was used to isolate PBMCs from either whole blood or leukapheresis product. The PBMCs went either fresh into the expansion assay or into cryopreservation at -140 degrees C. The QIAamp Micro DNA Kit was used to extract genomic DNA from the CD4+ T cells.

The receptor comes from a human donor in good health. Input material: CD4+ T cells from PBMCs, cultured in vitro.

The CDR3 reads as follows: CASTAGSKNEKLFF. The bases are TGTGCCAGCACCGCGGGGAGCAAAAATGAAAAACTGTTTTTT. Recombination connected TRBV6-5 to TRBJ1-4; a confident D gene designation cannot be given. CDR1 is given as MNHEY and CDR2 as SVGAGI, both from the germline V gene. From the cysteine through the phenylalanine, the CDR3 covers 14 amino acids. Left in the record is the CDR3 DNA by itself, 42 bases read in frame from the first base. The trim is 7 bases for V and 5 bases for J, with a gap of 14 bases between the germline ends.